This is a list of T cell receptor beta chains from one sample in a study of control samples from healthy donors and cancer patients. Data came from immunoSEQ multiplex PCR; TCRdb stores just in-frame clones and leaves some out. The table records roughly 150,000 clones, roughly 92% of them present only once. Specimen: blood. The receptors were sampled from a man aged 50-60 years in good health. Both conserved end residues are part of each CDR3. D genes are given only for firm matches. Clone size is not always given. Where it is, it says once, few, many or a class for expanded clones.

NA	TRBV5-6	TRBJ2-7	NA	CASSRRTRGAYEQYF	TGTGCCAGCAGCAGGCGGACAAGGGGTGCCTACGAGCAGTACTTC
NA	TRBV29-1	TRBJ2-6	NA	CSVTAGSAGANVLTF	TGCAGCGTAACCGCGGGGTCGGCTGGGGCCAACGTCCTGACTTTC
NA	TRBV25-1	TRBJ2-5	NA	CASSDRRVLEETQYF	TGTGCCAGCAGTGACCGCAGGGTTTTAGAAGAGACCCAGTACTTC
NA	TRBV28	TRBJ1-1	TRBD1	CASSSWDSLLMNTEAFF	TGTGCCAGCAGTTCTTGGGACAGCTTACTCATGAACACTGAAGCTTTCTTT
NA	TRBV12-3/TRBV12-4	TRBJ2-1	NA	CASSNRNEQFF	TGTGCCAGCAGCAACCGCAATGAGCAGTTCTTC
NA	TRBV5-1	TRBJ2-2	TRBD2	CASSLSLAGDITGELFF	TGCGCCAGCAGCCTAAGTCTAGCGGGAGATATTACCGGGGAGCTGTTTTTT
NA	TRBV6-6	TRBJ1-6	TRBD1	CATYTGQGALKHF	TGTGCCACCTATACGGGACAGGGGGCTTTAAAACACTTT
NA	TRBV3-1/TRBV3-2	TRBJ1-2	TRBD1	CASSLTRGRNGGYTF	TGTGCCAGCAGCCTCACCAGGGGGCGCAACGGCGGCTACACCTTC
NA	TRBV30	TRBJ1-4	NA	CAWNRGTANEKLFF	TGTGCCTGGAATCGAGGGACGGCTAATGAAAAACTGTTTTTT
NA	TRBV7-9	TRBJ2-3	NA	CASSLSRISTDTQYF	TGTGCCAGCAGCTTATCCAGAATTAGCACAGATACGCAGTATTTT
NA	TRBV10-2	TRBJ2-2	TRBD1	CASDLAQGVSNTGELFF	TGCGCCAGCGACCTGGCCCAGGGGGTCTCGAACACCGGGGAGCTGTTTTTT
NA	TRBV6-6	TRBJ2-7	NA	CASSYYDTRAYEQYF	TGTGCCAGCAGTTACTACGACACTAGGGCCTACGAGCAGTACTTC
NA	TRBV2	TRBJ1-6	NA	CASSDSRPLGSYNSPLHF	TGTGCCAGCAGTGACTCAAGGCCCCTGGGCTCCTATAATTCACCCCTCCACTTT
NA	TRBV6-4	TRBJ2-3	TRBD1	CASSPRGKGDTQYF	TGTGCCAGCAGTCCCAGGGGGAAGGGTGATACGCAGTATTTT
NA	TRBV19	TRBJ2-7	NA	CASSIQWDAAYEQYF	TGTGCCAGTAGTATACAATGGGACGCCGCCTACGAGCAGTACTTC
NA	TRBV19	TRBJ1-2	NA	CASRLDGYTF	TGTGCCAGTCGACTGGATGGCTACACCTTC
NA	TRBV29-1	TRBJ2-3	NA	CSVAGRTDTQYF	TGCAGCGTCGCGGGACGCACAGATACGCAGTATTTT
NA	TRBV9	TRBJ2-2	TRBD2	CASSSSSGATGELFF	TGTGCCAGCAGCTCCTCTAGCGGAGCCACCGGGGAGCTGTTTTTT
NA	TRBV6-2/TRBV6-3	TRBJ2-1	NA	CASSYSNWLSYNEQFF	TGTGCCAGCAGTTACTCGAACTGGCTCTCCTACAATGAGCAGTTCTTC
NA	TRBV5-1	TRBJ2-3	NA	CASSLTGRTDTQYF	TGCGCCAGCAGCTTGACCGGACGCACAGATACGCAGTATTTT
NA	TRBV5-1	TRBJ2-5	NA	CASSLTWETQYF	TGCGCCAGCAGCTTGACCTGGGAGACCCAGTACTTC
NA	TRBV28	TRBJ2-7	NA	CASTPFPLLLGASYEQYF	TGTGCCAGCACCCCTTTCCCCCTACTCCTTGGGGCCTCTTACGAGCAGTACTTC
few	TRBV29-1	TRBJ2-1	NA	CSASGDRASSHNEQFF	TGCAGCGCCTCAGGGGACCGGGCTTCATCGCACAATGAGCAGTTCTTC
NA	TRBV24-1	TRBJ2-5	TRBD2	CATSDSRDSGRDRETQYF	TGTGCCACCAGTGATTCCCGGGATAGCGGGAGGGATCGGGAGACCCAGTACTTC
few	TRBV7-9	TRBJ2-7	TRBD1	CASSAPTGFLPYEQYF	TGTGCCAGCAGCGCACCGACAGGGTTCCTCCCCTACGAGCAGTACTTC
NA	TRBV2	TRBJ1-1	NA	CASSVGGIRNTEAFF	TGTGCCAGCAGTGTGGGAGGAATCCGGAACACTGAAGCTTTCTTT
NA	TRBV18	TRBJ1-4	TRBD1	CASSLNGQGLGEKLFF	TGTGCCAGCTCACTCAACGGACAGGGTCTTGGAGAAAAACTGTTTTTT
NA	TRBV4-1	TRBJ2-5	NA	CASSFGGARWETQYF	TGCGCCAGCAGCTTTGGAGGAGCCCGGTGGGAGACCCAGTACTTC
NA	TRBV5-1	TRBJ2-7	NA	CASSPGIYEQYF	TGCGCCAGCAGCCCGGGGATCTACGAGCAGTACTTC
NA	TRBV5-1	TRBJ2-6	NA	CASSLAPSGANVLTF	TGCGCCAGCAGCTTGGCTCCCTCTGGGGCCAACGTCCTGACTTTC
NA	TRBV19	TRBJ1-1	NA	CASRISTGAVTEAFF	TGTGCCAGTAGAATATCGACAGGCGCCGTCACTGAAGCTTTCTTT
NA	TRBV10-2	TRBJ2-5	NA	CASKSRGDWETQYF	TGCGCCAGCAAATCCCGGGGTGATTGGGAGACCCAGTACTTC
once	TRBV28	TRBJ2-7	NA	CASSFFGMDEQYF	TGTGCCAGCAGTTTTTTTGGTATGGACGAGCAGTACTTC
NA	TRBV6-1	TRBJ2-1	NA	CASSEAQGRRNEQFF	TGTGCCAGCAGTGAAGCACAGGGAAGAAGGAATGAGCAGTTCTTC
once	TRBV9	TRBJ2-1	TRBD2	CASSVASGAYNEQFF	TGTGCCAGCAGCGTCGCTAGCGGGGCCTACAATGAGCAGTTCTTC
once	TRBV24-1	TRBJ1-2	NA	CATSDSRVYGYTF	TGTGCCACCAGTGATTCAAGGGTTTATGGCTACACCTTC
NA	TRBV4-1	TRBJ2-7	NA	CASSQVGHEQYF	TGCGCCAGCAGCCAAGTTGGTCACGAGCAGTACTTC
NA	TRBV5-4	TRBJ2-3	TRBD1	CASSFRTGGSTDTQYF	TGTGCCAGCAGCTTTAGGACAGGGGGTAGCACAGATACGCAGTATTTT
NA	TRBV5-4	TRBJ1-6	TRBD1	CASSFSRDSNSPLHF	TGTGCCAGCAGCTTCTCTAGGGACAGTAATTCACCCCTCCACTTT
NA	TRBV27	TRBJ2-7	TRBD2	CASSRGLAGGLEQYF	TGTGCCAGCAGTAGGGGACTAGCGGGAGGGCTCGAGCAGTACTTC
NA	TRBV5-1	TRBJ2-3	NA	CASSSGGRDILHTQYF	TGCGCCAGCAGCTCTGGGGGTCGGGACATACTCCATACGCAGTATTTT
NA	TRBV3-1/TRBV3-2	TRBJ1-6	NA	CASSQDVGVGSPLHF	TGTGCCAGCAGCCAAGATGTCGGGGTAGGCTCACCCCTCCACTTT
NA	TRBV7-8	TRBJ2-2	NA	CASSLPTGELFF	TGTGCCAGCAGCCTCCCCACCGGGGAGCTGTTTTTT
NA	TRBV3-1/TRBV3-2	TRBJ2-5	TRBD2	CASSQGLAGKGGETQYF	TGTGCCAGCAGCCAAGGGCTAGCGGGGAAGGGGGGAGAGACCCAGTACTTC
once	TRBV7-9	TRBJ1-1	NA	CASSRPPVANTEAFF	TGTGCCAGCAGTCGCCCTCCCGTGGCGAACACTGAAGCTTTCTTT
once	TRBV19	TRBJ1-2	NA	CASSIAGADYGYTF	TGTGCCAGTAGTATAGCGGGTGCAGACTATGGCTACACCTTC